This TCR beta chain was captured in a study of OX40 agonist ivuxolimab in advanced cancers. CDR3 length: 15 residues. J gave up 6 bases and V 4 bases, and 8 bases lay outside the gene matches. The germline V gene has CDR1 SGHNT and CDR2 YYREEE (reference sequence). This table comes from immunoSEQ multiplex PCR, and its TCRdb copy is limited to in-frame clones, with some not included. The sample contains about 50,000 clones, about 92% of which appear only once. Sequenced here: CD4+ or CD8+ T cells sorted from blood, sampled in a trial of the OX40 agonist ivuxolimab. The origin of this receptor is an adult with an advanced solid tumor such as melanoma, head and neck, liver or kidney cancer. V and J are TRBV5-4 and TRBJ2-3, with 10 bases identical to TRBD2. The CDR3 DNA follows: TGTGCCAGCAGCCCTATAGCGGGGGGAGCGGATACGCAGTATTTT. Translating it yields CASSPIAGGADTQYF.